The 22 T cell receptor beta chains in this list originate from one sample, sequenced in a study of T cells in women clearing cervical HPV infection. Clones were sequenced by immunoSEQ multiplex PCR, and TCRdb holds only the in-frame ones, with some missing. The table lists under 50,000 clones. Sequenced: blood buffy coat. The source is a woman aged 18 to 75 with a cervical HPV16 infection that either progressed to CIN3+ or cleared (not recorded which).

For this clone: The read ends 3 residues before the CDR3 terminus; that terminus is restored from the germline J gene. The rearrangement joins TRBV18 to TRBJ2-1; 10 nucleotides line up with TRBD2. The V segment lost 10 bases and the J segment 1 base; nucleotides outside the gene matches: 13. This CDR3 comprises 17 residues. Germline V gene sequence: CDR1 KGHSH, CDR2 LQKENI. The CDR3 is CATASLAGGVSYNEQFF. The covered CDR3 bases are TGTGCCACCGCATCGTTAGCGGGGGGCGTGTCCTACAATGAG.

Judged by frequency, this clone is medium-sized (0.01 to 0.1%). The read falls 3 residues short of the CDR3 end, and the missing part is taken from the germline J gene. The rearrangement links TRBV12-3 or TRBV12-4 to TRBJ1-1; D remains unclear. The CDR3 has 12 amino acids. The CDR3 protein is CASSPGRPPAFF. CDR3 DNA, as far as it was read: TGTGCCAGCAGTCCCGGCAGGCCGCCG.

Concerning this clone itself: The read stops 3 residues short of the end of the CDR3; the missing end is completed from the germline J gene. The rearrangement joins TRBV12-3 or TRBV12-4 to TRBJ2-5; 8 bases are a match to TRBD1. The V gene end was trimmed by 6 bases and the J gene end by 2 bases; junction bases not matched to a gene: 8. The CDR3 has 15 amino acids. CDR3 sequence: CASSRGQGIQETQYF. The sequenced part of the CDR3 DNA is TGTGCCAGCAGCCGTGGACAGGGCATACAAGAGACC.

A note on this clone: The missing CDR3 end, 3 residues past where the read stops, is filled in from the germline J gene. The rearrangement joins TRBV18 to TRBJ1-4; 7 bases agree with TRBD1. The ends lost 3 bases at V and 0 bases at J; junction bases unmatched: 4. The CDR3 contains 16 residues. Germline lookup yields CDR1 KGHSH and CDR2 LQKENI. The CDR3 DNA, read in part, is TGTGCCAGCTCACCTGGACAGGTCTCAACTAATGAAAAA. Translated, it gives CASSPGQVSTNEK. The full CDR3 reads CASSPGQVSTNEKLFF.

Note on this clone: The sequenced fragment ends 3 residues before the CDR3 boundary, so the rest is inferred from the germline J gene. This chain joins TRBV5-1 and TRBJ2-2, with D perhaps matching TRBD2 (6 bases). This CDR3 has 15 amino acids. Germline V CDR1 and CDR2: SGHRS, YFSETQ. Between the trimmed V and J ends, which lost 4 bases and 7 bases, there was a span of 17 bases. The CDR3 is CASSPLFGGNGELFF. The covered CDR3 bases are TGCGCCAGCAGCCCCCTGTTTGGGGGGAACGGGGAG.

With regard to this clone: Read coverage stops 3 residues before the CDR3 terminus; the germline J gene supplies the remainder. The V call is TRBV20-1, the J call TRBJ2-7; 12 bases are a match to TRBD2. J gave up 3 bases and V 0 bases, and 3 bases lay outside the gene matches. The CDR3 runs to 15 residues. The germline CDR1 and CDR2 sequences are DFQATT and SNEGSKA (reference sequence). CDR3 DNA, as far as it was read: TGCAGTGCTAGAGATGAACTAGCGGGGGGCTACGAG. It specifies CSARDELAGGYE. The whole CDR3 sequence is CSARDELAGGYEQYF.

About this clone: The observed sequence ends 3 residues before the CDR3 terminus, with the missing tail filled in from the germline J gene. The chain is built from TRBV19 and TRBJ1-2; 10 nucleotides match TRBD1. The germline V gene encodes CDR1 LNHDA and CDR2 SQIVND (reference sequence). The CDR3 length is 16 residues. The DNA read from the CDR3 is TGTGCCAGTACTATCTTTGAGGGGACAGGGGTAGAGGGC. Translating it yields CASTIFEGTGVEG. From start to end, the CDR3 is CASTIFEGTGVEGYTF.

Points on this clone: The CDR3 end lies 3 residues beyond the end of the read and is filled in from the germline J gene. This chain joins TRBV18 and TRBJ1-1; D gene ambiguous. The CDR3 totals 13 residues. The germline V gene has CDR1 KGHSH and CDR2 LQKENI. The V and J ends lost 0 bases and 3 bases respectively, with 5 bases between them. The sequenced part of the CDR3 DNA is TGTGCCAGCTCACCACCGTCCGACACTGAA. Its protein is CASSPPSDTE. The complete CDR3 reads CASSPPSDTEAFF.

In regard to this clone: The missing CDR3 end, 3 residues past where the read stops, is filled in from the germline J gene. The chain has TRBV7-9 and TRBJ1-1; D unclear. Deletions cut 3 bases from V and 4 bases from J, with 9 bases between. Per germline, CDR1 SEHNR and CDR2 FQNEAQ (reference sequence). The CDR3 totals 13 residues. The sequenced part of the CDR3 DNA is TGTGCCAGCAGCTTTGGTACTGGCACTGAA. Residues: CASSFGTGTE. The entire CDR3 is CASSFGTGTEAFF.

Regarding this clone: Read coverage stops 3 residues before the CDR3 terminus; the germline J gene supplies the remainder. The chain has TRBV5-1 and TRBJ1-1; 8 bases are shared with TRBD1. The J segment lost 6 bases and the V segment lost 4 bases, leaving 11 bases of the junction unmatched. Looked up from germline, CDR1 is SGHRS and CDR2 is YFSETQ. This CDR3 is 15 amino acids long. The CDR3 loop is CASSEGQGLRAEAFF. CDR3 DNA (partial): TGCGCCAGCAGCGAAGGACAGGGTCTGCGGGCTGAA. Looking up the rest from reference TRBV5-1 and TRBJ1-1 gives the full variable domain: KAGVTQTPRYLIKTRGQQVTLSCSPISGHRSVSWYQQTPGQGLQFLFEYFSETQRNKGNFPGRFSGRQFSNSRSEMNVSTLELGDSALYLCASSEGQGLRAEAFFGQGTRLTVV.

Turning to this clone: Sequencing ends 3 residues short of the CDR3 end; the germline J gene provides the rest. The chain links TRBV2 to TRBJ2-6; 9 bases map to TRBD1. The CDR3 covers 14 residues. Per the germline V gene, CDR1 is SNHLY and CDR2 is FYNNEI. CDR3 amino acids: CASRDIGTGNFLTF. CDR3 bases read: TGTGCCAGCAGGGACATCGGGACAGGGAATTTC.

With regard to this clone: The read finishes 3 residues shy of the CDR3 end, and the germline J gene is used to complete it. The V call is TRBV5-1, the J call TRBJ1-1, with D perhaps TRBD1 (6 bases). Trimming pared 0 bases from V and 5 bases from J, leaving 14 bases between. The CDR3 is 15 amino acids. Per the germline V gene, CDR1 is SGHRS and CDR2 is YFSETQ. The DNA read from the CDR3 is TGCGCCAGCAGCTTGGCGCCGGACAGTCAGACTGAA. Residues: CASSLAPDSQTE. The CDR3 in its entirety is CASSLAPDSQTEAFF.

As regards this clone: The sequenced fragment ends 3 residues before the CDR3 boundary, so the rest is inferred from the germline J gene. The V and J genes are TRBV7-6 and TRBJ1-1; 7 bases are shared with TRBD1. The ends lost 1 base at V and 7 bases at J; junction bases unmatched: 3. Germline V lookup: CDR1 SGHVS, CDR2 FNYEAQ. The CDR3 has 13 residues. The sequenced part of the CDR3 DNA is TGTGCCAGCAGCTTAGGGACAGGCGTTGAA. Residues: CASSLGTGVE. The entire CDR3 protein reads CASSLGTGVEAFF.

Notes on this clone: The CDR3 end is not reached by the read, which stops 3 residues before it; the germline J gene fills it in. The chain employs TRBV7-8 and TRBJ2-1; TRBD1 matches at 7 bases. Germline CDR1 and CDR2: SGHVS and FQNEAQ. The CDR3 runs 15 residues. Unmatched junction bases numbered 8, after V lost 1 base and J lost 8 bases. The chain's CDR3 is CASSLGKGAWDEQFF. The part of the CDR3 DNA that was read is TGTGCCAGCAGCTTAGGCAAGGGGGCGTGGGATGAG.

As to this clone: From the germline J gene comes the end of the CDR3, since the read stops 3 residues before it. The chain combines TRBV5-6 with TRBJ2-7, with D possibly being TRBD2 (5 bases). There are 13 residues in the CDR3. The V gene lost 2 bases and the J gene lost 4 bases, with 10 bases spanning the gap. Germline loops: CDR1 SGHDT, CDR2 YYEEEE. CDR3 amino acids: CASSFARGYEQYF. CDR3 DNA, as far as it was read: TGTGCCAGCAGCTTTGCCCGGGGTTACGAG. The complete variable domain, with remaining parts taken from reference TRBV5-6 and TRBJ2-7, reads DAGVTQSPTHLIKTRGQQVTLRCSPKSGHDTVSWYQQALGQGPQFIFQYYEEEERQRGNFPDRFSGHQFPNYSSELNVNALLLGDSALYLCASSFARGYEQYFGPGTRLTVT.

Here the CDR3 reads CASSLSTRGIQETQYF. CDR3 DNA (partial): TGTGCCAGCAGCTTATCTACTCGGGGGATCCAAGAGACC. V gene TRBV7-6 combines with J gene TRBJ2-5; possibly TRBD2 for D (6 bases). The missing CDR3 end, 3 residues past where the read stops, is filled in from the germline J gene. The CDR3 sequence is 16 residues long. Trimming shortened V by 2 bases and J by 1 base, and 14 bases separated the two germline ends. CDR1 SGHVS and CDR2 FNYEAQ come from the germline V gene. Full variable domain (missing parts from reference TRBV7-6 and TRBJ2-5): GAGVSQSPRYKVTKRGQDVALRCDPISGHVSLYWYRQALGQGPEFLTYFNYEAQQDKSGLPNDRFSAERPEGSISTLTIQRTEQRDSAMYRCASSLSTRGIQETQYFGPGTRLLVL.

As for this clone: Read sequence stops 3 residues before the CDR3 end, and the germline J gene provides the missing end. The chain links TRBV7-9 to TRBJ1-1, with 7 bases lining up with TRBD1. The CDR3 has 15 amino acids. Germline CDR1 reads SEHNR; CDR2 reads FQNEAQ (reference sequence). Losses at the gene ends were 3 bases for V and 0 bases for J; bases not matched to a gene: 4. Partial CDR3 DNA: TGTGCCAGCAGCTTTCGACAGGGCTTGAACACTGAA. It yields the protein CASSFRQGLNTE. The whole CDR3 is CASSFRQGLNTEAFF.

The CDR3 protein is CASSFSAGSYNEQFF. CDR3 DNA, as far as it was read: TGTGCCAGCAGCTTCTCAGCCGGGTCCTACAATGAG. The chain joins TRBV7-8 to TRBJ2-1; no clear D gene. Read coverage stops 3 residues before the CDR3 terminus; the germline J gene supplies the remainder. V lost 3 bases and J lost 1, with 10 bases in between. CDR1 is SGHVS and CDR2 is FQNEAQ in the germline V gene. The CDR3 spans 15 residues. Full variable domain (rest looked up from reference TRBV7-8 and TRBJ2-1): GAGVSQSPRYKVAKRGQDVALRCDPISGHVSLFWYQQALGQGPEFLTYFQNEAQLDKSGLPSDRFFAERPEGSVSTLKIQRTQQEDSAVYLCASSFSAGSYNEQFFGPGTRLTVL.

The CDR3 sequence: CASSPGGKQETQYF. The DNA read from the CDR3 is TGTGCCAGCAGCCCCGGCGGTAAGCAAGAGACC. This chain connects TRBV11-2 to TRBJ2-5; D is unresolved. The DNA ends 3 residues before the CDR3 does, and the rest of the CDR3 is filled in from the germline J gene. The V end was cut by 5 bases, the J end by 2 bases, with 12 bases between. The CDR3 spans 14 residues. Germline lookup yields CDR1 SGHAT and CDR2 FQNNGV. The full variable domain, in which reference TRBV11-2 and TRBJ2-5 provide the parts outside the CDR3, is EAGVAQSPRYKIIEKRQSVAFWCNPISGHATLYWYQQILGQGPKLLIQFQNNGVVDDSQLPKDRFSAERLKGVDSTLKIQPAKLEDSAVYLCASSPGGKQETQYFGPGTRLLVL.

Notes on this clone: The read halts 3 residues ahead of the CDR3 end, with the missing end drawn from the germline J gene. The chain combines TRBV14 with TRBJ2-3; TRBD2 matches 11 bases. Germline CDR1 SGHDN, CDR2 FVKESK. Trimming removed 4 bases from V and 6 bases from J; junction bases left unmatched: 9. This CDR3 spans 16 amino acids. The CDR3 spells CASSLGLAGRLDTQYF. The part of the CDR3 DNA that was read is TGTGCCAGCAGCCTCGGACTAGCGGGTCGTTTGGATACG. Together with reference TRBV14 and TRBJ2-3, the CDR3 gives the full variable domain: EAGVTQFPSHSVIEKGQTVTLRCDPISGHDNLYWYRRVMGKEIKFLLHFVKESKQDESGMPNNRFLAERTGGTYSTLKVQPAELEDSGVYFCASSLGLAGRLDTQYFGPGTRLTVL.

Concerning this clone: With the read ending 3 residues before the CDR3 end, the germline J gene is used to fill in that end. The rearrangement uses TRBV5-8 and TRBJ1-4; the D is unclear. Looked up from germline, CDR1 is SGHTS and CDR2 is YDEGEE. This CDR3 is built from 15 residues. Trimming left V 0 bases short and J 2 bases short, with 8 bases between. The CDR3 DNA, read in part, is TGTGCCAGCAGCTTGGCGGTCTTCACTAATGAAAAA. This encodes CASSLAVFTNEK. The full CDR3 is CASSLAVFTNEKLFF. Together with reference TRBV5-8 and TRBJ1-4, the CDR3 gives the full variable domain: EAGVTQSPTHLIKTRGQQATLRCSPISGHTSVYWYQQALGLGLQFLLWYDEGEERNRGNFPPRFSGRQFPNYSSELNVNALELEDSALYLCASSLAVFTNEKLFFGSGTQLSVL.

The sequenced part of the CDR3 DNA is TGCGCCAGCAGCAAGATGGGGGGAGAGGGTGGC. Its translation: CASSKMGGEGG. The entire CDR3 protein is CASSKMGGEGGYTF. V is TRBV4-1 and J is TRBJ1-2; D possibly corresponds to TRBD1 (5 bases). The read finishes 3 residues shy of the CDR3 end, and the germline J gene is used to complete it. The CDR3 loop spans 14 amino acids. Between the trimmed V and J ends, which lost 5 bases and 7 bases, there was a span of 17 bases. Per the germline V gene, CDR1 is MGHRA and CDR2 is YSYEKL.